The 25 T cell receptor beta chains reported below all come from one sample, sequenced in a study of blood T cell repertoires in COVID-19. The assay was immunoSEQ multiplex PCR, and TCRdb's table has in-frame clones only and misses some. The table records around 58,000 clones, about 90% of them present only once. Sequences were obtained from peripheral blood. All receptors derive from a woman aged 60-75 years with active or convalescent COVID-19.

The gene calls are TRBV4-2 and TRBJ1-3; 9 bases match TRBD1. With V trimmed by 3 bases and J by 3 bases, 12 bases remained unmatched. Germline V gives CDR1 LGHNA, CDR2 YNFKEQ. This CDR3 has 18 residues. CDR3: CASSQYTGGAGGGNTIYF. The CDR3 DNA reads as TGTGCCAGCAGCCAGTATACAGGGGGCGCTGGGGGTGGAAACACCATATATTTT.

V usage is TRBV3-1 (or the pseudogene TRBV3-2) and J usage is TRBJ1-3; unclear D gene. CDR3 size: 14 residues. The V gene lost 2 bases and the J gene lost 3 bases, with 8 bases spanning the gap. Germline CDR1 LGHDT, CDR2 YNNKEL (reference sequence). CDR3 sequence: CASSQHGGGNTIYF. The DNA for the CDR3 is TGTGCCAGCAGCCAACACGGTGGTGGAAACACCATATATTTT.

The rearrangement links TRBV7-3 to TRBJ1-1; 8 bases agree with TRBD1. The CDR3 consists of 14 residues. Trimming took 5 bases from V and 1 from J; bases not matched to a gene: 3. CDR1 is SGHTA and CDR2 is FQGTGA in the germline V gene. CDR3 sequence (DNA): TGTGCCAGCAGCCCAGGACAGGGGAACACTGAAGCTTTCTTT. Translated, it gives CASSPGQGNTEAFF.

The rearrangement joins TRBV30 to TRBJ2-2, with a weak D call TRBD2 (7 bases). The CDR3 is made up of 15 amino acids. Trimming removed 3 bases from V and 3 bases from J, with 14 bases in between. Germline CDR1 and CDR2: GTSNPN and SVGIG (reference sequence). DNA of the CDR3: TGTGCCTGGAGGCGGGGGCATGTGGACACCGGGGAGCTGTTTTTT. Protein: CAWRRGHVDTGELFF.

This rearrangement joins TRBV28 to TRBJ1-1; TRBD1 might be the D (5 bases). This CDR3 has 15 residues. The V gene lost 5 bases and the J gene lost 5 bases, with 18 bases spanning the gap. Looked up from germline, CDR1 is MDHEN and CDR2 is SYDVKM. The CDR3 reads CASSSRRPGWTEAFF. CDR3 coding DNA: TGTGCCAGCAGTAGCCGGCGCCCAGGGTGGACTGAAGCTTTCTTT.

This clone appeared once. CDR3 nucleotide sequence: TGTGCCTGGAGTGGGGGCACAAAGGGCCAATATAATTCACCCCTCCACTTT. Protein: CAWSGGTKGQYNSPLHF. The chain recombines TRBV30 with TRBJ1-6, with D perhaps TRBD1 (5 bases). V lost 1 base, J lost 4 bases, and 17 bases lay in between. The germline gives CDR1 GTSNPN, CDR2 SVGIG (reference sequence). CDR3 size: 17 residues.

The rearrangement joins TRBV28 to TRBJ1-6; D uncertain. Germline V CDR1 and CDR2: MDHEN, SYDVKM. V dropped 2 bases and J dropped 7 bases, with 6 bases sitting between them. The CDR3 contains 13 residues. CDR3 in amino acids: CASSLTQNSPLHF. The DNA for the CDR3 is TGTGCCAGCAGTTTAACTCAAAATTCACCCCTCCACTTT.

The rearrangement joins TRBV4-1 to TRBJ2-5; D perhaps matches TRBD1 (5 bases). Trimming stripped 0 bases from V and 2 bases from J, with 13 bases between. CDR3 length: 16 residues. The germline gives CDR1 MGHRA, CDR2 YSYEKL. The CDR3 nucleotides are TGCGCCAGCAGCCAAGATCCCAGGCAGGGACAAGAGACCCAGTACTTC. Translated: CASSQDPRQGQETQYF.

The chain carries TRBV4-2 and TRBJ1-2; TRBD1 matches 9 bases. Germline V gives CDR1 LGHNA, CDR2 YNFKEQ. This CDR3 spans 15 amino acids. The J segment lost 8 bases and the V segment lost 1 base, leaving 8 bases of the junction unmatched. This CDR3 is CASSQAMDRGNGYTF. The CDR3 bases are TGTGCCAGCAGCCAAGCCATGGACAGGGGCAACGGCTACACCTTC.

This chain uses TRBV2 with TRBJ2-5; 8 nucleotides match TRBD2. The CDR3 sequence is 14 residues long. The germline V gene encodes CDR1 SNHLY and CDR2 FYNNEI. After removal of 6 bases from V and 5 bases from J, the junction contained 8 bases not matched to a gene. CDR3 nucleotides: TGTGCCAGCAGACCGGGACTAGGAGCGGAGACCCAGTACTTC. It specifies CASRPGLGAETQYF.

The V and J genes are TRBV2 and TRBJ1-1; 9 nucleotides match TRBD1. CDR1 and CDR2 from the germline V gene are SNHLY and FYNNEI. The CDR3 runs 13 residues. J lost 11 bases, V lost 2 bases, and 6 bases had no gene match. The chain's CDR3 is CASSERRDRDAFF. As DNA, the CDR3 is TGTGCCAGCAGTGAACGCCGGGACAGGGATGCTTTCTTT.

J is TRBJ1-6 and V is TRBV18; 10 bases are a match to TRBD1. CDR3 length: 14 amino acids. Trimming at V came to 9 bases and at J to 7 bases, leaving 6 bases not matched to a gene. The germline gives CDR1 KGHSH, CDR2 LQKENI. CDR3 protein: CASHRTGGNSPLHF. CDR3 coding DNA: TGTGCCAGTCACCGGACAGGGGGAAATTCACCCCTCCACTTT. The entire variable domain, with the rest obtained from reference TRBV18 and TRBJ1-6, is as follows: NAGVMQNPRHLVRRRGQEARLRCSPMKGHSHVYWYRQLPEEGLKFMVYLQKENIIDESGMPKERFSAEFPKEGPSILRIQQVVRGDSAAYFCASHRTGGNSPLHFGNGTRLTVT.

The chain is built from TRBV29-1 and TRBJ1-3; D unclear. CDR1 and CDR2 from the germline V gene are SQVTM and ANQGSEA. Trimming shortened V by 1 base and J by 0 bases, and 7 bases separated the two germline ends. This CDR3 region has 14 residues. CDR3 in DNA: TGCAGCGTTGAAGTCCCCTACTCTGGAAACACCATATATTTT. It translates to CSVEVPYSGNTIYF.

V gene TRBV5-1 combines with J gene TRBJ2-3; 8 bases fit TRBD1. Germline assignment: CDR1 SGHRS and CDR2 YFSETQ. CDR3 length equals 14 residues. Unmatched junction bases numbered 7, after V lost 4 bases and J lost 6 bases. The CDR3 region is CASSPDRASDTQYF. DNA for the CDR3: TGCGCCAGCAGCCCGGACAGGGCATCGGATACGCAGTATTTT.

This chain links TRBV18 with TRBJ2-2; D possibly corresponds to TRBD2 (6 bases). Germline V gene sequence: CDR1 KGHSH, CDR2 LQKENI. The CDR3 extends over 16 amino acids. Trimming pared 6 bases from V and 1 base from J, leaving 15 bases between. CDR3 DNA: TGTGCCAGCTCCCCGACGGGAGAACAGAACACCGGGGAGCTGTTTTTT. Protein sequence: CASSPTGEQNTGELFF.

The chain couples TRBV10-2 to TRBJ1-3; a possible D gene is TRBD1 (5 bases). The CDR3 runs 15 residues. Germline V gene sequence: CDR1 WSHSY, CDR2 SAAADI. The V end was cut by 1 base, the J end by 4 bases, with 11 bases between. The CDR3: CASSEYPGSGNTIYF. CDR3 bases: TGCGCCAGCAGTGAGTACCCAGGGTCCGGAAACACCATATATTTT.

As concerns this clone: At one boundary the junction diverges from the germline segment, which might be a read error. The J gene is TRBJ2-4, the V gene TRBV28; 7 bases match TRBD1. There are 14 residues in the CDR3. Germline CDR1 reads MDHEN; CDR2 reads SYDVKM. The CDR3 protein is CASSLPGPRDSTNF. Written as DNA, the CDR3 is TGTGCCAGCAGTTTACCTGGTCCCCGGGACAGTACTAACTTC.

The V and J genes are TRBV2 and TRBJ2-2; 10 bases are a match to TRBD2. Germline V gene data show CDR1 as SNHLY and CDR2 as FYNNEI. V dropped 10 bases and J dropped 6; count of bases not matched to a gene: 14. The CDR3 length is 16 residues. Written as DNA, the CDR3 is TGTGCCACCCGACCTTACTTCCTAGCGGGAGCCGGGGAGCTGTTTTTT. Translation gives CATRPYFLAGAGELFF.

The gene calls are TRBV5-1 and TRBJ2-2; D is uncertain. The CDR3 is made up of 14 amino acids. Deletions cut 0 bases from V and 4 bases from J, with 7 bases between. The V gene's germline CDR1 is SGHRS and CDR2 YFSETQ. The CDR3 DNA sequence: TGCGCCAGCAGCTTGGCACAGCTCACCGGGGAGCTGTTTTTT. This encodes CASSLAQLTGELFF.

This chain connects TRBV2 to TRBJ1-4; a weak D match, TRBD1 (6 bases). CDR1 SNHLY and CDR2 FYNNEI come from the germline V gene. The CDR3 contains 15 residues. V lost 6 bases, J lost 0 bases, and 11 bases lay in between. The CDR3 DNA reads TGTGCCAGCAGCCGGGACACTGCAACTAATGAAAAACTGTTTTTT. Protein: CASSRDTATNEKLFF.

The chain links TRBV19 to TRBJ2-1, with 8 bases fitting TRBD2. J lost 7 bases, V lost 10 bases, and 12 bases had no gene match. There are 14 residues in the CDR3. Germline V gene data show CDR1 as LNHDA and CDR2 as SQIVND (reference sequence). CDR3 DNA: TGTGCCACGCATGAGGCCGGGAGGGGGAATGAGCAGTTCTTC. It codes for CATHEAGRGNEQFF.

The CDR3: CASSLQGIDAFF. CDR3 coding DNA: TGTGCCAGCAGTTTACAGGGGATTGACGCTTTCTTT. V usage is TRBV28 and J usage is TRBJ1-1; D is possibly TRBD1 (6 bases). Germline V CDR1 and CDR2: MDHEN, SYDVKM. V lost 2 bases and J lost 11, with 12 bases in between. The CDR3 is made up of 12 amino acids. The full variable domain, in which reference TRBV28 and TRBJ1-1 provide the parts outside the CDR3, is DVKVTQSSRYLVKRTGEKVFLECVQDMDHENMFWYRQDPGLGLRLIYFSYDVKMKEKGDIPEGYSVSREKKERFSLILESASTNQTSMYLCASSLQGIDAFFGQGTRLTVV.

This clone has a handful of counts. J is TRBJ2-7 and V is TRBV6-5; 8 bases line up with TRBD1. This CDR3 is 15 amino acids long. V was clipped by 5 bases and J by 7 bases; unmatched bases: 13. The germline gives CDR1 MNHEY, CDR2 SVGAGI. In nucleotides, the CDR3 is TGTGCCAGCAGTCCCCCACCCCCCAGGGGGCAGGAGCAGTACTTC. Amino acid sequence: CASSPPPPRGQEQYF.

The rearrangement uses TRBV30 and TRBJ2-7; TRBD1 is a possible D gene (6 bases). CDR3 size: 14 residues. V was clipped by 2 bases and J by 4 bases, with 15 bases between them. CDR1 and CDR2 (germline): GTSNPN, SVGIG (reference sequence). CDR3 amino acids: CAWSLTGLWYEQYF. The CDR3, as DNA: TGTGCCTGGAGTTTAACAGGGCTTTGGTACGAGCAGTACTTC. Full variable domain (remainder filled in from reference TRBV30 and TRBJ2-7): SQTIHQWPATLVQPVGSPLSLECTVEGTSNPNLYWYRQAAGRGLQLLFYSVGIGQISSEVPQNLSASRPQDRQFILSSKKLLLSDSGFYLCAWSLTGLWYEQYFGPGTRLTVT.

This CDR3 reads CASSQEGRDTQYF. The CDR3, as DNA: TGCGCCAGCAGCCAAGAGGGCCGGGATACGCAGTATTTT. The gene calls are TRBV4-1 and TRBJ2-3; D is unclear. The V end lost 0 bases, the J end lost 6 bases, and 7 bases lay between the germline ends. This CDR3 region has 13 residues. Germline CDR1 and CDR2: MGHRA and YSYEKL.